Below are 18 T cell receptor beta chains sequenced from a single sample in a study of shared clonotypes between healthy human individuals. Generated by immunoSEQ multiplex PCR, the TCRdb table keeps only in-frame clones and is missing some. The sample has 2,500,000 or so clones; just over 90% are singletons. The sample taken for sequencing was naive CD4+ T cells sorted from blood. Noted subset: CD45RA+ positively selected. Receptors were obtained from a man aged 18 to 35 in good health.

The gene calls are TRBV2 and TRBJ2-7; tentative D call: TRBD2 (5 bases). Germline CDR1 is SNHLY and CDR2 is FYNNEI. The CDR3 consists of 14 residues. Trimming shortened V by 5 bases and J by 0 bases, and 11 bases separated the two germline ends. The CDR3 loop reads CASSHAGRSYEQYF. CDR3 DNA: TGTGCCAGCAGTCACGCGGGCCGCTCCTACGAGCAGTACTTC.

This clone has only one observation. The V call is TRBV5-6, the J call TRBJ2-3; 9 positions agree with TRBD2. The CDR3 is 14 residues long. V lost 0 bases and J lost 5; bases outside the gene matches: 1. The germline CDR1 and CDR2 sequences are SGHDT and YYEEEE. DNA for the CDR3: TGTGCCAGCAGCTTGGATAGCGGGGGAGATACGCAGTATTTT. Protein: CASSLDSGGDTQYF. Combining the CDR3 with reference TRBV5-6 and TRBJ2-3 gives the whole variable domain DAGVTQSPTHLIKTRGQQVTLRCSPKSGHDTVSWYQQALGQGPQFIFQYYEEEERQRGNFPDRFSGHQFPNYSSELNVNALLLGDSALYLCASSLDSGGDTQYFGPGTRLTVL.

The V call is TRBV7-8, the J call TRBJ1-2; 10 nucleotides agree with TRBD1. Germline trimming cut 3 bases from V and 8 bases from J; bases unmatched to any gene: 15. Looked up from germline, CDR1 is SGHVS and CDR2 is FQNEAQ. The CDR3 is 17 residues long. Written as DNA, the CDR3 is TGTGCCAGCAGCTTGGAAACTCCGGGACAGGGGAACAGGGGCTACACCTTC. Its translation is CASSLETPGQGNRGYTF. Combining the CDR3 with reference TRBV7-8 and TRBJ1-2 gives the whole variable domain GAGVSQSPRYKVAKRGQDVALRCDPISGHVSLFWYQQALGQGPEFLTYFQNEAQLDKSGLPSDRFFAERPEGSVSTLKIQRTQQEDSAVYLCASSLETPGQGNRGYTFGSGTRLTVV.

V and J are TRBV7-8 and TRBJ1-2; 7 nucleotides line up with TRBD1. CDR3 length: 14 residues. Trimming took 4 bases from V and 13 from J; bases not matched to a gene: 15. Germline CDR1 is SGHVS and CDR2 is FQNEAQ. Here the CDR3 DNA reads TGTGCCAGCAGCTCGGCCGGGGGACAGATGCCAACCACCTTC. Translation gives CASSSAGGQMPTTF.

The chain couples TRBV6-1 to TRBJ1-1; no clear D gene. The length of the CDR3 is 15 residues. Trimming pared 3 bases from V and 4 bases from J, leaving 15 bases between. Germline CDR1 is MNHNS and CDR2 is SASEGT. DNA for the CDR3: TGTGCCAGCAGTGATTTACAGACCCTGAGCACTGAAGCTTTCTTT. Its translation is CASSDLQTLSTEAFF.

This clone was found once. The chain recombines TRBV6-6 with TRBJ2-7; D not certain. Germline CDR1 is MNHNY and CDR2 is SVGAGI (reference sequence). The CDR3 totals 15 residues. V lost 6 bases and J lost 6, with 21 bases in between. The CDR3 sequence is CASSGLRLGSGEQYF. The CDR3 nucleotides read TGTGCCAGCAGCGGCCTGAGATTGGGCTCCGGCGAGCAGTACTTC.

The chain combines TRBV4-1 with TRBJ1-1, with D tentatively TRBD1 (5 bases). The ends were cut back, 4 bases at V and 6 bases at J, with 15 bases in the middle. Germline CDR1 MGHRA, CDR2 YSYEKL. The CDR3 is 14 amino acids. The CDR3 spells CASSLGGVRAEAFF. The CDR3 nucleotides are TGCGCCAGCAGCCTTGGGGGGGTTCGGGCTGAAGCTTTCTTT.

The chain couples TRBV30 to TRBJ1-1; no firm D call. Germline V lookup: CDR1 GTSNPN, CDR2 SVGIG (reference sequence). The V end was cut by 4 bases, the J end by 0 bases, with 6 bases between. CDR3 length: 12 amino acids. This CDR3 reads CAWTRMNTEAFF. For the CDR3, the DNA is TGTGCCTGGACTCGGATGAACACTGAAGCTTTCTTT.

The J gene is TRBJ2-5, the V gene TRBV7-8, with D maybe TRBD2 (7 bases). CDR3 length: 16 amino acids. Germline CDR1 SGHVS, CDR2 FQNEAQ. V gave up 2 bases and J gave up 5 bases, with 18 bases separating them. The CDR3 region has the DNA TGTGCCAGCAGCTTAAGAGAATCGGGGGGCTGGGAGACCCAGTACTTC. Translating it yields CASSLRESGGWETQYF.

The chain couples TRBV7-9 to TRBJ2-5; 8 bases align to TRBD1. After removal of 5 bases from V and 5 bases from J, the junction contained 13 bases not matched to a gene. This CDR3 contains 16 residues. Germline V gene sequence: CDR1 SEHNR, CDR2 FQNEAQ (reference sequence). CDR3 in amino acids: CASSRDSGGPGETQYF. Here the CDR3 DNA reads TGTGCCAGCAGCAGGGATTCAGGGGGCCCGGGGGAGACCCAGTACTTC. Based on the CDR3 plus reference TRBV7-9 and TRBJ2-5, the full variable domain is DTGVSQNPRHKITKRGQNVTFRCDPISEHNRLYWYRQTLGQGPEFLTYFQNEAQLEKSRLLSDRFSAERPKGSFSTLEIQRTEQGDSAMYLCASSRDSGGPGETQYFGPGTRLLVL.

V usage is TRBV5-1 and J usage is TRBJ2-7; 8 bases fit TRBD2. J gave up 2 bases and V 2 bases, and 6 bases lay outside the gene matches. The germline V gene has CDR1 SGHRS and CDR2 YFSETQ. The CDR3 is made up of 15 amino acids. The chain's CDR3 is CASSFLAGSTYEQYF. Here the CDR3 DNA reads TGCGCCAGCAGCTTCCTAGCGGGCTCTACCTACGAGCAGTACTTC.

This chain links TRBV7-6 with TRBJ1-3, with 8 bases lining up with TRBD1. Germline trimming cut 5 bases from V and 3 bases from J; bases unmatched to any gene: 6. CDR1 is SGHVS and CDR2 is FNYEAQ in the germline V gene. This CDR3 is 15 amino acids long. The CDR3 loop reads CASSPWTGLGNTIYF. The CDR3 DNA reads TGTGCCAGCAGCCCTTGGACAGGGCTTGGAAACACCATATATTTT.

This clone was counted a single time. The CDR3 DNA reads as TGTGCCAGCAGCTACTCCCACCTGGGCACAGATACGCAGTATTTT. Its translation is CASSYSHLGTDTQYF. The gene calls are TRBV7-2 and TRBJ2-3; no clear D. Trimming left V 4 bases short and J 1 base short, with 12 bases between. This CDR3 region has 15 residues. Per the germline V gene, CDR1 is SGHTA and CDR2 is FQGNSA.

As to this clone: Other DNA sequences in this specimen translate into the identical CDR3. The V gene is TRBV6-5, the J gene TRBJ2-1; 13 nucleotides align to TRBD2. This CDR3 has 15 amino acids. V dropped 6 bases and J dropped 5; count of bases not matched to a gene: 4. Germline CDR1 and CDR2: MNHEY and SVGAGI. The CDR3: CASSFGLAGDNEQFF. CDR3 bases: TGTGCCAGCAGCTTCGGACTAGCGGGAGACAATGAGCAGTTCTTC.

V usage is TRBV5-4 and J usage is TRBJ2-1; 10 bases are shared with TRBD2. The germline gives CDR1 SGHNT, CDR2 YYREEE (reference sequence). J was trimmed by 6 bases and V by 4 bases; bases with no gene match: 10. CDR3 length equals 16 residues. The CDR3 reads CASSLGLAGASNEQFF. The CDR3 DNA sequence: TGTGCCAGCAGCCTCGGGCTAGCGGGAGCTAGCAATGAGCAGTTCTTC.

V usage is TRBV2 and J usage is TRBJ1-5; TRBD1 is a possible D gene (6 bases). There are 15 residues in the CDR3. Germline V gene lookup returns CDR1 SNHLY and CDR2 FYNNEI. The V gene lost 2 bases and the J gene lost 6 bases, with 14 bases spanning the gap. The CDR3 region has the DNA TGTGCCAGCAGTGAATGGGGGGCGCCGGGTCAGCCCCAGCATTTT. It translates to CASSEWGAPGQPQHF.

Here the CDR3 DNA reads TGTGCCAGCAGTTTAGGGACTAGCTACAATGAGCAGTTCTTC. This translates into CASSLGTSYNEQFF. The chain carries TRBV27 and TRBJ2-1, with 8 bases matching TRBD2. V shed 2 bases and J 3 bases; nucleotides not matched to a gene: 0. Germline loops: CDR1 MNHEY, CDR2 SMNVEV (reference sequence). This CDR3 region has 14 residues.

V is TRBV9 and J is TRBJ2-1; 8 nucleotides line up with TRBD2. The CDR3 covers 16 residues. The germline V gene encodes CDR1 SGDLS and CDR2 YYNGEE. The V segment lost 0 bases and the J segment 4 bases; nucleotides outside the gene matches: 6. The CDR3 nucleotides read TGTGCCAGCAGCGTAGATGCTAGCGGGCTATACAATGAGCAGTTCTTC. Translation: CASSVDASGLYNEQFF.